Below, 16 T cell receptor beta chains from the same sample are listed, as sequenced in a study of graft-versus-host responses after intestinal transplantation (dated by TCRdb to the early 2020s). Libraries were made using the immunoSEQ multiplex PCR assay. This is the immuneACCESS table as TCRdb keeps it, with only in-frame sequences that have V and J called. A part of the clones is gone; compared with another copy, unresolved V genes explain less than half, and the rest is unexplained. In this sample the table shows 20,000 to 25,000 clones, about 33% of which occur a single time. The ten most abundant clones make up roughly 8.4% of the sample. The time point label here, explained by the study, means: cells obtained before transplantation from donor or recipient. In mixed lymphocyte reactions, approximately 200,000 CFSE-labeled pre-transplant responders were plated with approximately 200,000 irradiated violet-dye-labeled stimulators and cultured for about 6 days.

The specimen was alloreactive CD8+ T cells from a mixed lymphocyte reaction culture, collected before intestinal transplant. Explained via the paper, the cell subset or site label denotes: CFSE-low proliferating T cells sorted from roughly 6-day pre-transplant mixed lymphocyte reaction (GvH or HvG direction). These receptors all stem from a human patient who received an intestinal transplant.

Here the CDR3 reads CASSVGLFTNEQFF. In nucleotides, the CDR3 is TGTGCCAGCAGCGTAGGTCTGTTTACCAATGAGCAGTTCTTC. This chain joins TRBV9 and TRBJ2-1; D is undetermined. Trimming shortened V by 0 bases and J by 6 bases, and 10 bases separated the two germline ends. The CDR3 sequence is 14 residues long. Per germline, CDR1 SGDLS and CDR2 YYNGEE.

The rearrangement uses TRBV4-3 and TRBJ2-2, with D uncertain. Trimming pared 0 bases from V and 7 bases from J, leaving 12 bases between. The CDR3 contains 15 residues. CDR1 and CDR2 (germline): LGHNA, YSLEER. The CDR3 loop is CASSQDPGLVGELFF. CDR3 DNA sequence: TGCGCCAGCAGCCAAGATCCAGGTCTCGTCGGGGAGCTGTTTTTT.

V usage is TRBV20-1 and J usage is TRBJ1-1; no clear D gene. This CDR3 spans 11 amino acids. In germline, CDR1 is DFQATT, CDR2 SNEGSKA (reference sequence). The V and J ends lost 6 bases and 0 bases respectively, with 5 bases between them. CDR3 in DNA: TGCAGTGCAAAAATGAACACTGAAGCTTTCTTT. This encodes CSAKMNTEAFF.

In this sample, this clone turned up a few times. The chain couples TRBV6-1 to TRBJ1-5; D remains unclear. The CDR3 is 16 residues long. CDR1 and CDR2 from the germline V gene are MNHNS and SASEGT. V gave up 1 base and J gave up 0 bases, with 10 bases separating them. The CDR3 protein is CASSEGQDFSNQPQHF. In nucleotides, the CDR3 is TGTGCCAGCAGTGAAGGGCAGGATTTTAGCAATCAGCCCCAGCATTTT.

The chain joins TRBV6-5 to TRBJ2-7; the D gene is possibly TRBD2 (6 bases). The CDR3 has 12 amino acids. V was trimmed by 11 bases and J by 3 bases, leaving 14 bases between them. Germline CDR1 reads MNHEY; CDR2 reads SVGAGI. CDR3 region: CARPPSVYEQYF. CDR3 in DNA: TGTGCCCGCCCCCCTAGCGTCTACGAGCAGTACTTC.

The rearrangement links TRBV7-9 to TRBJ2-7; TRBD2 might be the D (5 bases). Germline CDR1 is SEHNR and CDR2 is FQNEAQ (reference sequence). This CDR3 spans 15 amino acids. The V end lost 5 bases, the J end lost 6 bases, and 20 bases lay between the germline ends. The CDR3 loop reads CASSPRLAYGFEQYF. The CDR3 DNA sequence: TGTGCCAGCAGCCCACGATTAGCGTACGGCTTCGAGCAGTACTTC.

This clone showed up just a few times. The chain combines TRBV15 with TRBJ1-6; 7 bases match TRBD1. The CDR3 spans 19 residues. Germline CDR1 is LNHNV and CDR2 is YYDKDF (reference sequence). J was trimmed by 1 base and V by 0 bases; bases with no gene match: 9. CDR3 DNA: TGTGCCACCAGCAGAGAGGGTCCGGGACAGCAATCCTATAATTCACCCCTCCACTTT. Residues: CATSREGPGQQSYNSPLHF.

The chain employs TRBV30 and TRBJ2-1; D is ambiguous. V lost 2 bases to trimming and J lost 7 bases, with 24 bases between them. The CDR3 is 17 amino acids. Germline V lookup: CDR1 GTSNPN, CDR2 SVGIG (reference sequence). CDR3 sequence: CAWSKTWAGSSFNEQFF. CDR3 nucleotides: TGTGCCTGGAGTAAAACTTGGGCAGGCTCCAGCTTTAATGAGCAGTTCTTC.

This sequence joins TRBV6-9 and TRBJ2-7, with 11 bases identical to TRBD1. This CDR3 contains 14 residues. In germline, CDR1 is MNHGY, CDR2 SVAAGI. The J segment lost 3 bases and the V segment lost 3 bases, leaving 1 base of the junction unmatched. The CDR3 region has the DNA TGTGCCAGCAGTTACGGGACAGGGGGCTACGAGCAGTACTTC. This gives the protein CASSYGTGGYEQYF.

Within the sample, this clone is medium-sized. The chain has TRBV2 and TRBJ2-3; TRBD2 is a possible D gene (6 bases). This CDR3 contains 12 residues. Per the germline V gene, CDR1 is SNHLY and CDR2 is FYNNEI. Between the trimmed V and J ends, which lost 10 bases and 2 bases, there was a span of 10 bases. CDR3 sequence: CAKRDFTDTQYF. The CDR3 bases are TGTGCCAAACGGGACTTCACAGATACGCAGTATTTT.

This clone is labeled as medium-sized. V and J are TRBV4-1 and TRBJ2-5; D may be TRBD2 (5 bases). Germline V gene sequence: CDR1 MGHRA, CDR2 YSYEKL. This CDR3 region has 14 residues. Trimming took off 1 base at V and 1 base at J, with 7 bases between the two ends. The CDR3 sequence is CASSQGAGQETQYF. CDR3 nucleotides: TGCGCCAGCAGCCAAGGGGCGGGCCAAGAGACCCAGTACTTC.

There are a few counts of this clone. This rearrangement joins TRBV7-3 to TRBJ2-1; a possible D gene is TRBD2 (5 bases). Trimming removed 4 bases from V and 6 bases from J, with 19 bases in between. The germline V gene encodes CDR1 SGHTA and CDR2 FQGTGA. This CDR3 contains 16 residues. DNA of the CDR3: TGTGCCAGCAGCTCCGGCGGTTCGGGGAAAGGCAATGAGCAGTTCTTC. It encodes CASSSGGSGKGNEQFF.

This clone is labeled medium-sized. CDR3: CASSLSRGVSYEQYF. In DNA, the CDR3 is TGTGCCAGCAGCTTATCCCGAGGTGTCTCCTACGAGCAGTACTTC. This chain links TRBV11-2 with TRBJ2-7; unclear D gene. Germline V gene sequence: CDR1 SGHAT, CDR2 FQNNGV. V was cut by 2 bases and J by 0 bases, with 11 bases left in between. The CDR3 is 15 amino acids.

J is TRBJ2-7 and V is TRBV7-9; D might be TRBD2 (5 bases). The CDR3 extends over 18 amino acids. V gave up 5 bases and J gave up 0 bases, with 23 bases separating them. The V gene's germline CDR1 is SEHNR and CDR2 FQNEAQ (reference sequence). The CDR3: CASSGGPADRWSSYEQYF. The DNA for the CDR3 is TGTGCCAGCAGCGGAGGACCTGCCGACCGATGGAGCTCCTACGAGCAGTACTTC.

The chain is built from TRBV4-3 and TRBJ1-5, with D hard to call. Germline assignment: CDR1 LGHNA and CDR2 YSLEER. Trimming removed 0 bases at V and 7 bases at J, with 7 bases between. The CDR3 contains 13 residues. The CDR3 loop reads CASSQDPTQPQHF. CDR3 bases: TGCGCCAGCAGCCAAGATCCGACCCAGCCCCAGCATTTT.

V and J are TRBV28 and TRBJ2-7, with 10 bases aligning to TRBD2. The trim removed 4 bases at V and 3 bases at J, leaving 6 bases unmatched. Per the germline V gene, CDR1 is MDHEN and CDR2 is SYDVKM. This CDR3 region has 15 residues. The CDR3, as DNA: TGTGCCAGCAGTTCCTATAGCGGGAGGAACTACGAGCAGTACTTC. Its protein product is CASSSYSGRNYEQYF.